This TCR beta chain appears in the sequencing data of a study of radiation and T cells in renal cell carcinoma. Turning to the study itself: Nephrectomy followed 15 Gy stereotactic body radiation by 4 weeks.

This CDR3 spans 17 amino acids. CDR1 is SGDLS, CDR2 YYNGEE, per germline. V dropped 4 bases and J dropped 4 bases, with 21 bases sitting between them. Sequencing was performed with immunoSEQ multiplex PCR; in TCRdb, only in-frame clones are kept and a portion is missing. The sample shows about 130,000 clones, around four fifths of them seen only once. Comment on this clone: The antigen remains unidentified.

General study results and limits: Pretreatment tumor biopsies were lacking, so baseline clonotypes are unknown. In blood, top tumor clones expanded by 2 weeks, shrinking by 4.

The sample's time point: blood 2 weeks post-SBRT. Treatment specified: 15 Gy SBRT to primary tumor, nephrectomy 4 weeks later. Radiation-treated patients gave blood at baseline, week 2 and week 4. This sequence joins TRBV9 and TRBJ1-3; tentative D call: TRBD1 (5 bases). This clonotype was obtained from a woman aged 55-69 years with renal cell carcinoma. Sequencing was performed on blood, taken from a patient whose treatment included radiotherapy and nephrectomy. The CDR3 DNA reads TGTGCCAGCAGCAAATCCTTCGGGGGGGAACCCGGAAACACCATATATTTT. Translating gives CASSKSFGGEPGNTIYF.